This T cell receptor (beta chain) was captured in a study of liver allograft versus peripheral blood T cells. Study overall: Blood and transplanted-liver T cell receptor repertoires from recipients were compared. General study points: According to reports, the T cell receptor repertoires inside liver allografts differed from those in peripheral blood.

Germline values: CDR1 SGHNT, CDR2 YENEEA. Trimming took 1 base from V and 0 from J, leaving 4 bases between them. The CDR3 has 13 residues. Relative to its sample, this clonotype is medium-sized. The antigen is unknown. TCRdb independently ran MiXCR on the reads; one entry per CDR3 protein. The table lists around 3,500 distinct CDR3 sequences, 13% to 15% of them singletons, with about an eighth in the top ten. This clonotype was obtained from a human patient who had a liver transplant. Some T cells may be provided by the graft donor. V gene TRBV11-3 combines with J gene TRBJ2-7; no clear D gene. This chain's CDR3 is CASSLALSYEQYF. Here the CDR3 DNA reads TGTGCCAGCAGCTTAGCTCTCTCCTACGAGCAGTACTTC. The full variable domain, rest sourced from reference TRBV11-3 and TRBJ2-7, is EAGVVQSPRYKIIEKKQPVAFWCNPISGHNTLYWYLQNLGQGPELLIRYENEEAVDDSQLPKDRFSAERLKGVDSTLKIQPAELGDSAVYLCASSLALSYEQYFGPGTRLTVT.